A selection of T cell receptor beta chains follows, all from one sample in a study of cytomegalovirus exposure and HLA in healthy donors. Sequenced by immunoSEQ multiplex PCR; TCRdb stores in-frame clones only, minus some. Its table lists 50,000 to 70,000 clones. Sequencing was performed on PBMCs. Receptor source: a woman aged 18-29 years in good health and CMV-seronegative. CDR3s include the opening cysteine and the closing phenylalanine or tryptophan. The D gene is left open where the match is weak.

j_call: TRBJ1-5; v_call: TRBV6-1; d_call: -; cdr3_nt: TGTGCCAGCAGTGAAAACACCCGGGATGATCAGCCCCAGCATTTT; cdr3_aa: CASSENTRDDQPQHF
j_call: TRBJ2-5; v_call: TRBV11-1; d_call: -; cdr3_nt: TGTGCCAGCAGCTTCCGGGTCCAAGAGACCCAGTACTTC; cdr3_aa: CASSFRVQETQYF
j_call: TRBJ1-5; v_call: TRBV27; d_call: TRBD1; cdr3_nt: TGTGCCAGCAGTATCCGACAGGGGGGTCAGCCCCAGCATTTT; cdr3_aa: CASSIRQGGQPQHF
j_call: TRBJ2-5; v_call: TRBV7-2; d_call: TRBD2; cdr3_nt: TGTGCCAGCAGCTTAGTTGGGACTAGCGGGGGGCAACAAGAGACCCAGTACTTC; cdr3_aa: CASSLVGTSGGQQETQYF
j_call: TRBJ1-2; v_call: TRBV7-9; d_call: -; cdr3_nt: TGTGCCAGCAGCTTTTTGGCCGGGGATGGCTACACCTTC; cdr3_aa: CASSFLAGDGYTF
j_call: TRBJ2-3; v_call: TRBV30; d_call: TRBD2; cdr3_nt: TGTGCCGGGAGTGTAGGGAGTGGGAGGGGAGATACGCAGTATTTT; cdr3_aa: CAGSVGSGRGDTQYF
j_call: TRBJ1-2; v_call: TRBV30; d_call: TRBD1; cdr3_nt: TGTGCCTGGTACAGGGGCCATGGCTACACCTTC; cdr3_aa: CAWYRGHGYTF
j_call: TRBJ1-1; v_call: TRBV7-8; d_call: TRBD1; cdr3_nt: TGTGCCAGCAGCCGCCAGGGGGATTGGGCTGAAGCTTTCTTT; cdr3_aa: CASSRQGDWAEAFF
j_call: TRBJ2-2; v_call: TRBV9; d_call: -; cdr3_nt: TGTGCCAGCAGCGTTGTACAGGGCACCGGGGAGCTGTTTTTT; cdr3_aa: CASSVVQGTGELFF
j_call: TRBJ2-1; v_call: TRBV5-4; d_call: TRBD2; cdr3_nt: TGTGCCAGCAGCTCGGGACTATACCCTTCAAATGAGCAGTTCTTC; cdr3_aa: CASSSGLYPSNEQFF
j_call: TRBJ2-2; v_call: TRBV7-3; d_call: TRBD2; cdr3_nt: TGTGCCAGCAGCTTAACCCTAGCGGGAGCAGAAACCGGGGAGCTGTTTTTT; cdr3_aa: CASSLTLAGAETGELFF
j_call: TRBJ2-3; v_call: TRBV6-6; d_call: -; cdr3_nt: TGTGCCAGCACGCAGGGCCACACAATAGATACGCAGTATTTT; cdr3_aa: CASTQGHTIDTQYF
j_call: TRBJ2-7; v_call: TRBV4-1; d_call: -; cdr3_nt: TGCGCCAGCAGCCAAGGCAGGGCTCGGGCGAACTACGAGCAGTACTTC; cdr3_aa: CASSQGRARANYEQYF
j_call: TRBJ2-2; v_call: TRBV19; d_call: TRBD2; cdr3_nt: TGTGCCAGTAACAAGGAGGGGGAAATACTAGCGGGAGCGTACGGGGAGCTGTTTTTT; cdr3_aa: CASNKEGEILAGAYGELFF
j_call: TRBJ2-7; v_call: TRBV6-6; d_call: -; cdr3_nt: TGTGCCAGCAGTTACTCCGGACATACCTCCTACGAGCAGTACTTC; cdr3_aa: CASSYSGHTSYEQYF
j_call: TRBJ1-1; v_call: TRBV2; d_call: TRBD1; cdr3_nt: TGTGCCAGCAGAGCCACAGGGGATACCACTGAAGCTTTCTTT; cdr3_aa: CASRATGDTTEAFF
j_call: TRBJ1-1; v_call: TRBV5-6; d_call: -; cdr3_nt: TGTGCCAGCAGCTTGGGGGACATGAACACTGAAGCTTTCTTT; cdr3_aa: CASSLGDMNTEAFF
j_call: TRBJ2-3; v_call: TRBV5-1; d_call: TRBD2; cdr3_nt: TGCGCCAGCAGCCCAAGACTAGCGGGAGAAGTAGCAGATACGCAGTATTTT; cdr3_aa: CASSPRLAGEVADTQYF
j_call: TRBJ2-2; v_call: TRBV6-5; d_call: -; cdr3_nt: TGTGCCAGCAGCTTCCGGGACACGAACACCGGGGAGCTGTTTTTT; cdr3_aa: CASSFRDTNTGELFF
j_call: TRBJ2-5; v_call: TRBV4-2; d_call: TRBD2; cdr3_nt: TGTGCCAGCAGCCCCGGACTAGCGGGGTCAGAGACCCAGTACTTC; cdr3_aa: CASSPGLAGSETQYF